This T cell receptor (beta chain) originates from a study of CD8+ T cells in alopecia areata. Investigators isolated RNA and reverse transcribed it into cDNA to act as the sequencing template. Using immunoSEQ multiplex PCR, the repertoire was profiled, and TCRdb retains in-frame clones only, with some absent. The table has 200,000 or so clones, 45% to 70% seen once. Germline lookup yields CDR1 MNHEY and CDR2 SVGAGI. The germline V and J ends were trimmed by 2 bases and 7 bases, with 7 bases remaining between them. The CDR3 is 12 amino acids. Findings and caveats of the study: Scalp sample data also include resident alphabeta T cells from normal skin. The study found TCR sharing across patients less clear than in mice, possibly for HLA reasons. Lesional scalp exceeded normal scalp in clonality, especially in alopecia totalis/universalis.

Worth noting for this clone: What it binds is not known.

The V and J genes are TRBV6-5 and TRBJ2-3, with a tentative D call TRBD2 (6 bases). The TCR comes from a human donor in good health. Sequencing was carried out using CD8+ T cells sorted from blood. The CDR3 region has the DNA TGTGCCAGCAGTTACGGGGGGAATACGCAGTATTTT. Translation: CASSYGGNTQYF.